This T cell receptor beta chain emerged from a study of T cell responses to AZD1222 COVID-19 vaccine. Study results and caveats: Increased Spike-specific TCR breadth and depth were observed after two AZD1222 doses.

With respect to this clone: Its antigen is not known.

Trimming left V 1 base short and J 0 bases short, with 7 bases between. There are 15 residues in the CDR3. The V gene's germline CDR1 is SGHVS and CDR2 FQNEAQ. Measured with immunoSEQ multiplex PCR; TCRdb has only the in-frame clones, and not every one. The sample lists approximately 120,000 clones; approximately 90% were seen once. Sequences were derived from peripheral blood, sampled on day 0 of AZD1222 vaccination. This sequence was found in an adult in good health. The chain employs TRBV7-8 and TRBJ1-5; no clear D. The CDR3 nucleotides are TGTGCCAGCAGCTTAGGGACGGCTAGCAATCAGCCCCAGCATTTT. Translated, it gives CASSLGTASNQPQHF.